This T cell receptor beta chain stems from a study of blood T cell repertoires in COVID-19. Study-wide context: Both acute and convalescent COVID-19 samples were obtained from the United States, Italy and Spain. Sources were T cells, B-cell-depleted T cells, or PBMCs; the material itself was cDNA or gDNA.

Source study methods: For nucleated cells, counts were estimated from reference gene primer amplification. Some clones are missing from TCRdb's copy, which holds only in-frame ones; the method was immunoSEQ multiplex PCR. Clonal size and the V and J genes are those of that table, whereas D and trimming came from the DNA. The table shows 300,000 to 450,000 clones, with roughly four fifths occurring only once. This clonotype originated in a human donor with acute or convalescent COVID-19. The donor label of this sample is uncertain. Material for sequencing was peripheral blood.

This CDR3 is CAGTRQGAMRNTEAFF. The CDR3 DNA is TGTGCCGGCACCCGACAGGGGGCAATGAGGAACACTGAAGCTTTCTTT. J is TRBJ1-1 and V is TRBV10-3, with 10 nucleotides matching TRBD1. The CDR3 covers 16 residues. Germline-derived CDR1 and CDR2 are ENHRY and SYGVKD. V trimming: 11 bases; J trimming: 1 base; junction bases outside the gene matches: 13.